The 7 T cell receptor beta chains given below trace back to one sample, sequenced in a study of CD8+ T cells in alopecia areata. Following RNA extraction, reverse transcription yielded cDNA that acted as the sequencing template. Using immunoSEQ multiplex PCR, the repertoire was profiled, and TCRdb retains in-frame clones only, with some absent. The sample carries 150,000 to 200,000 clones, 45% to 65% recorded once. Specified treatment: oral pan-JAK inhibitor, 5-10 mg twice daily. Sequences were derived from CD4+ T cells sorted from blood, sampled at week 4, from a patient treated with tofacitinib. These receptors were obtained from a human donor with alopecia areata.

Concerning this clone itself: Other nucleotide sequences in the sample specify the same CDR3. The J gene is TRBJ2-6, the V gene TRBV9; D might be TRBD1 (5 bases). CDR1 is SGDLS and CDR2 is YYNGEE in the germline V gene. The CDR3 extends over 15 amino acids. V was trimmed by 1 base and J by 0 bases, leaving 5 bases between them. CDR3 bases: TGTGCCAGCAGCGTACAGGGCTCTGGGGCCAACGTCCTGACTTTC. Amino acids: CASSVQGSGANVLTF.

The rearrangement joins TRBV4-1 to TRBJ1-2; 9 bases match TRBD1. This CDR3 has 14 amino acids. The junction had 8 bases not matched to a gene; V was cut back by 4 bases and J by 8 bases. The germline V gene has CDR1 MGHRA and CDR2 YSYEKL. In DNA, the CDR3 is TGCGCCAGCAGCCGGGCGGGACAGGGAAGGGGCTACACCTTC. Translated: CASSRAGQGRGYTF.

The CDR3: CASSQGPGTGQGYTF. Here the CDR3 DNA reads TGCGCCAGCAGCCAAGGGCCCGGGACAGGGCAGGGCTACACCTTC. The V and J genes are TRBV4-1 and TRBJ1-2; TRBD1 matches at 9 bases. Trimming cost V 1 base and J 8 bases; bases outside gene matches: 8. Germline V gene sequence: CDR1 MGHRA, CDR2 YSYEKL. The CDR3 is 15 residues long.

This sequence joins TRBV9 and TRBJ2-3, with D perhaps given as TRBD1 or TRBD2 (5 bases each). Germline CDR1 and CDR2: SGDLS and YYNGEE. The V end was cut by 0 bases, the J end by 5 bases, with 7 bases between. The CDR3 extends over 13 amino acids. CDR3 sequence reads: CASSVERGDTQYF. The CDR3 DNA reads TGTGCCAGCAGCGTAGAGAGGGGAGATACGCAGTATTTT.

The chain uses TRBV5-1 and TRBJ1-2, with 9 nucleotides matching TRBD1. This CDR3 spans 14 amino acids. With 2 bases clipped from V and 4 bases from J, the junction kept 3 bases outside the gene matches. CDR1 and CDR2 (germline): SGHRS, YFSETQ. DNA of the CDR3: TGCGCCAGCAGCTTTGGACAGGGGTCCTATGGCTACACCTTC. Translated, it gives CASSFGQGSYGYTF.

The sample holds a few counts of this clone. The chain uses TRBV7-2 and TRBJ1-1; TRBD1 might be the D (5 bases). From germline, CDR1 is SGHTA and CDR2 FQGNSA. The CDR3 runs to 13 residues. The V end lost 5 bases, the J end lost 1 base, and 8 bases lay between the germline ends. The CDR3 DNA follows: TGTGCCAGCAGCGTCGACAGGAACACTGAAGCTTTCTTT. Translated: CASSVDRNTEAFF.

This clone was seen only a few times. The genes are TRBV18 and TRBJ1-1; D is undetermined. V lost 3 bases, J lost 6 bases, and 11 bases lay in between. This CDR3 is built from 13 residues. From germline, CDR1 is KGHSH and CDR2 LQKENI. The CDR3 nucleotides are TGTGCCAGCTCACCGGAGGTTCAGGCTGAAGCTTTCTTT. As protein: CASSPEVQAEAFF. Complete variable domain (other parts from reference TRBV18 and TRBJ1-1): NAGVMQNPRHLVRRRGQEARLRCSPMKGHSHVYWYRQLPEEGLKFMVYLQKENIIDESGMPKERFSAEFPKEGPSILRIQQVVRGDSAAYFCASSPEVQAEAFFGQGTRLTVV.